The T cell receptor (beta chain) under discussion was sequenced for a study of T cell responses to AZD1222 COVID-19 vaccine. Looking at the study overall: Second doses were pooled across both intervals (about 4 or about 12 weeks). Findings and caveats of the study: Among AZD1222 vaccinees, only six were seropositive at baseline. Spike-specific TCR repertoires showed rising breadth and depth after two AZD1222 doses.

J was trimmed by 14 bases and V by 4 bases; bases with no gene match: 15. CDR3 length: 15 residues. Germline V CDR1 and CDR2: MNHEY, SVGEGT. For this clone: Its antigen is not identified.

The data were produced by immunoSEQ multiplex PCR, yet TCRdb's version contains in-frame clones alone and is incomplete. The sample holds about 110,000 clones; 81% are singletons and the top ten take roughly 4.5%. The sequences come from peripheral blood, collected on day 0 of AZD1222 vaccination. The source is an adult in good health. The chain carries TRBV6-2 or TRBV6-3 and TRBJ2-3, with TRBD2 matching 10 bases. This CDR3 reads CASSSNGLAAPRGYF. The DNA of the CDR3 is TGTGCCAGCAGTTCCAACGGACTAGCGGCCCCACGGGGGTATTTT.